These T cell receptor beta chains were read from a single sample in a study of graft-versus-host responses after intestinal transplantation. These receptors' targets are unknown. The table came from immunoSEQ multiplex PCR; TCRdb's copy has only in-frame clones and leaves some out. The table has about 25,000 clones, roughly four fifths seen once. Sequencing was performed on unstimulated CD8+ T cells sorted from spleen or lymph node cells, taken before transplant. These receptors were taken from a human donor who was the organ donor for an intestinal transplant. Each CDR3 is given with its conserved first and last residue. Each record gives: V gene, clone size, J gene, D gene, CDR3 protein, CDR3 DNA. D genes are given only for firm matches. The size entry is marked missing in some rows and otherwise reads once, few, many or a size class.

TRBV13	-	TRBJ1-2	-	CASSLQGSYGYTF	TGTGCCAGCAGCTTACAAGGGAGCTATGGCTACACCTTC
TRBV6-5	-	TRBJ2-1	-	CASSSARTFYNEQFF	TGTGCCAGCAGTTCCGCCCGAACTTTCTACAATGAGCAGTTCTTC
TRBV5-6	-	TRBJ2-7	-	CASSRTQGGHEQYF	TGTGCCAGCAGCCGTACTCAGGGGGGCCACGAGCAGTACTTC
TRBV4-3	-	TRBJ2-7	TRBD2	CASSQGGGYEQYF	TGCGCCAGCAGCCAAGGGGGGGGCTACGAGCAGTACTTC
TRBV27	-	TRBJ2-1	TRBD1	CASSLDRASSYNEQFF	TGTGCCAGCTCACTGGACAGGGCCAGCTCCTACAATGAGCAGTTCTTC
TRBV30	-	TRBJ2-7	-	CACRVLSSYEQYF	TGTGCCTGCCGCGTCCTGAGCTCCTACGAGCAGTACTTC
TRBV5-5	-	TRBJ2-7	-	CASSFGDGDYEQYF	TGTGCCAGCAGCTTCGGGGACGGAGACTACGAGCAGTACTTC
TRBV7-8	-	TRBJ2-3	-	CASSLFQPLTDTQYF	TGTGCCAGCAGCTTATTCCAGCCCCTCACAGATACGCAGTATTTT
TRBV6-5	few	TRBJ2-7	TRBD2	CASSISGRDPEQYF	TGTGCCAGCAGTATTAGCGGGAGGGATCCCGAGCAGTACTTC
TRBV30	-	TRBJ2-1	TRBD2	CAWNGLAGVNEQFF	TGTGCCTGGAACGGACTAGCGGGAGTAAATGAGCAGTTCTTC